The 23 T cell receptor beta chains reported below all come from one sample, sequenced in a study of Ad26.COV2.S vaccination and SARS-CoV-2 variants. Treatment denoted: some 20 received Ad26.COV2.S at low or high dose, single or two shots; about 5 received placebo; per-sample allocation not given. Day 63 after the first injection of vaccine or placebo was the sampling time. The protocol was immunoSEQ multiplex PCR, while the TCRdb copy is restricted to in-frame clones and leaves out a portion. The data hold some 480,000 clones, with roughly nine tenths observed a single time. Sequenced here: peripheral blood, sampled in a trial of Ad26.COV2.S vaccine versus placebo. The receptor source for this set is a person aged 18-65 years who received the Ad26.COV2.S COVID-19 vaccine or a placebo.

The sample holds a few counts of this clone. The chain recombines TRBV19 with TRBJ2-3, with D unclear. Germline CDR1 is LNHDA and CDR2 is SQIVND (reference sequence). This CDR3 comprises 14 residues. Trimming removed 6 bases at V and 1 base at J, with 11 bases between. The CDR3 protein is CASRDGYGTDTQYF. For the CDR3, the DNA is TGTGCCAGTAGGGATGGCTACGGCACAGATACGCAGTATTTT.

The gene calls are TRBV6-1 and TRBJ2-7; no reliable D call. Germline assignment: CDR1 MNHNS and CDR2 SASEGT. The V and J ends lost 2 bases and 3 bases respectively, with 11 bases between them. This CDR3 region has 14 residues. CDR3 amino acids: CASSEIDSHYEQYF. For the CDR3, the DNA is TGTGCCAGCAGTGAAATAGACTCACACTACGAGCAGTACTTC.

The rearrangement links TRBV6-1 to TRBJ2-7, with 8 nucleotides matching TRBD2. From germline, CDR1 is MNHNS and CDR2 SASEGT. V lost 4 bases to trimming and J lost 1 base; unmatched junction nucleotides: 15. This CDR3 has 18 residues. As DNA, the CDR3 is TGTGCCAGCAGTGCCCCCTCGGGTATAGCGGGATTGTCCTACGAGCAGTACTTC. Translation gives CASSAPSGIAGLSYEQYF.

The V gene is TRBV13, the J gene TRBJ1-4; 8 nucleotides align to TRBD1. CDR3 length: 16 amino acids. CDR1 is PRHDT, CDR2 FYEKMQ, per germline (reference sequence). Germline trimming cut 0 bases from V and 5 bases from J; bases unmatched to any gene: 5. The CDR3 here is CASSLGQGVVNEKLFF. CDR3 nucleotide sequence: TGTGCCAGCAGCTTAGGACAGGGGGTGGTGAATGAAAAACTGTTTTTT.

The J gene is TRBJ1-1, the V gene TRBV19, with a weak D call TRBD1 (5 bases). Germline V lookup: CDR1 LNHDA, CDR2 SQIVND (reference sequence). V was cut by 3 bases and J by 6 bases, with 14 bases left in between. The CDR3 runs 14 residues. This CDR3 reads CASSIRQGTAEAFF. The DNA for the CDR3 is TGTGCCAGTAGTATTAGGCAGGGTACCGCTGAAGCTTTCTTT.

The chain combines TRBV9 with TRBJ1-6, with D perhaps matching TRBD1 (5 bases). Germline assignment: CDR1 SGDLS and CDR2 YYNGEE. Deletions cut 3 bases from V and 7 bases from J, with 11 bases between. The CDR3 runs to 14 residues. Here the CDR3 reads CASSADMGNSPLHF. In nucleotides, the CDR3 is TGTGCCAGCAGCGCGGACATGGGGAATTCACCCCTCCACTTT.

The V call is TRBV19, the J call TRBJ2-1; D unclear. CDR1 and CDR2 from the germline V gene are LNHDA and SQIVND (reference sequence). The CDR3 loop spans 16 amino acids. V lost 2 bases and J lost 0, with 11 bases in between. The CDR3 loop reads CASSIPTSLSYNEQFF. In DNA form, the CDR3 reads TGTGCCAGTAGTATACCAACAAGTCTCTCCTACAATGAGCAGTTCTTC.

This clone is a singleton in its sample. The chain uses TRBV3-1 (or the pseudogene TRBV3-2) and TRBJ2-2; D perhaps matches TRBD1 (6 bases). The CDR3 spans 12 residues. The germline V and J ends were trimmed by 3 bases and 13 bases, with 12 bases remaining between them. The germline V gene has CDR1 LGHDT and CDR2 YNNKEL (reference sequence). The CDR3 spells CASSHPTGLLFF. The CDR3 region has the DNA TGTGCCAGCAGCCACCCGACAGGTTTGCTGTTTTTT.

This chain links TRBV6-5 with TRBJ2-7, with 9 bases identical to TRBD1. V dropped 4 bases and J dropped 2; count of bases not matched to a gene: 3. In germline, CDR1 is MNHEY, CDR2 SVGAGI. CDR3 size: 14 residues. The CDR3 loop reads CASSSDRGPYEQYF. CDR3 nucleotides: TGTGCCAGCAGTTCGGACAGGGGCCCCTACGAGCAGTACTTC.

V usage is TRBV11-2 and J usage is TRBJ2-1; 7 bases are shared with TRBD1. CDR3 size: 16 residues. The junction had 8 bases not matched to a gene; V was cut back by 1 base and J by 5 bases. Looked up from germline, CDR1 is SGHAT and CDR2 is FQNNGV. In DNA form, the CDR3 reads TGTGCCAGCAGCTTAGTCACCGGGACAGCAAACAATGAGCAGTTCTTC. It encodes CASSLVTGTANNEQFF.

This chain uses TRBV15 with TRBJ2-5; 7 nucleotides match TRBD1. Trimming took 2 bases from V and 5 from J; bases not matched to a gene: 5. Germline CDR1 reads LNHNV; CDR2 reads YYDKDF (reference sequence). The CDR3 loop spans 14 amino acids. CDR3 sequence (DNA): TGTGCCACCAGCAGATCAGGGGGTATGGAGACCCAGTACTTC. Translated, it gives CATSRSGGMETQYF.

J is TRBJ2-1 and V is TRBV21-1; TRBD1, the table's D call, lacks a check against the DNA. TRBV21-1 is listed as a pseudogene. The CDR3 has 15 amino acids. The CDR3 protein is CATLGHIASNNEQFF. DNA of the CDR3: TGTGCCACCCTGGGACATATAGCTTCAAACAATGAGCAGTTCTTC.

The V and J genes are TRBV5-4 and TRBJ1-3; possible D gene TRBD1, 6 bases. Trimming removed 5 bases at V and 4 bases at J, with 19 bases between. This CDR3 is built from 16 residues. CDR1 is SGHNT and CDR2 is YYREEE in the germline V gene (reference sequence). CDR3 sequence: CASSSPSGARGNTIYF. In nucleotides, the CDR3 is TGTGCCAGCAGTTCGCCCTCGGGGGCACGGGGAAACACCATATATTTT. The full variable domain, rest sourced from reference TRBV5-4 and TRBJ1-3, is ETGVTQSPTHLIKTRGQQVTLRCSSQSGHNTVSWYQQALGQGPQFIFQYYREEENGRGNFPPRFSGLQFPNYSSELNVNALELDDSALYLCASSSPSGARGNTIYFGEGSWLTVV.

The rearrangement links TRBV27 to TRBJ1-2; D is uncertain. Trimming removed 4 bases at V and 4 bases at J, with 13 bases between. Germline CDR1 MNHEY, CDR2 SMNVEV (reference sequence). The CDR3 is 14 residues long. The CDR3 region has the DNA TGTGCCAGCAGTTACCGGGCCTCGGGCTATGGCTACACCTTC. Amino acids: CASSYRASGYGYTF.

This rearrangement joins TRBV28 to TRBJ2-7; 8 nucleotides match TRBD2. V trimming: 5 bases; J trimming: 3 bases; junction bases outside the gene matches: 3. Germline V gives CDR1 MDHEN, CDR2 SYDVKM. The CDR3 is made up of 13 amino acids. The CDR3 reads CASSNSGVYEQYF. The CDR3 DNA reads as TGTGCCAGCAGTAATAGCGGGGTCTACGAGCAGTACTTC. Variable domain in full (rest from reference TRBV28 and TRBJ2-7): DVKVTQSSRYLVKRTGEKVFLECVQDMDHENMFWYRQDPGLGLRLIYFSYDVKMKEKGDIPEGYSVSREKKERFSLILESASTNQTSMYLCASSNSGVYEQYFGPGTRLTVT.

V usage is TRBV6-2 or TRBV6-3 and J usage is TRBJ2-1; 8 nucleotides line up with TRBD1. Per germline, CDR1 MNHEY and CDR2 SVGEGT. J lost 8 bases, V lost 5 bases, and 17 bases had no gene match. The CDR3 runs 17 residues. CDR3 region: CASSRHSGQGWGDEQFF. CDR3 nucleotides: TGTGCCAGCAGTCGTCACTCAGGACAGGGATGGGGCGATGAGCAGTTCTTC.

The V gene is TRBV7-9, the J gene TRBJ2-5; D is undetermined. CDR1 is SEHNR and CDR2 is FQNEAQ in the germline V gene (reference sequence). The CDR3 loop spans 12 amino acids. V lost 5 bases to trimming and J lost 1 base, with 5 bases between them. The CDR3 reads CASSPLQETQYF. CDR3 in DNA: TGTGCCAGCAGCCCTCTCCAAGAGACCCAGTACTTC.

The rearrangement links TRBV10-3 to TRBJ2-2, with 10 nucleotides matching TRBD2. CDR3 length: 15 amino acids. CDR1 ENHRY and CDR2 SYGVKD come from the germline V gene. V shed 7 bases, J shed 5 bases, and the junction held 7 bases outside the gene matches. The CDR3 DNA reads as TGTGCCATCACTAGCGGGAGTACGAGAACCGGGGAGCTGTTTTTT. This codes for CAITSGSTRTGELFF.

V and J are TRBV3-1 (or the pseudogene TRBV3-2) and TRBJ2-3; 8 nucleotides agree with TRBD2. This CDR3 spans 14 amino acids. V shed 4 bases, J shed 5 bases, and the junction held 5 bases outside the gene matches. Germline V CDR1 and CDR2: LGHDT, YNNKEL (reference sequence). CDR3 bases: TGTGCCAGCAGCCGGGTCGGGGGGGGAGATACGCAGTATTTT. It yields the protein CASSRVGGGDTQYF.

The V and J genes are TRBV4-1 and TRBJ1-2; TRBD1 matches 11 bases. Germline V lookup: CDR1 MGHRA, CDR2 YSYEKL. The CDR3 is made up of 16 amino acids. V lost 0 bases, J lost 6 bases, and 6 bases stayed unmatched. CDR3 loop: CASSQDVGDRGDGYTF. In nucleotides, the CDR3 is TGCGCCAGCAGCCAAGACGTCGGGGACAGGGGGGATGGCTACACCTTC.

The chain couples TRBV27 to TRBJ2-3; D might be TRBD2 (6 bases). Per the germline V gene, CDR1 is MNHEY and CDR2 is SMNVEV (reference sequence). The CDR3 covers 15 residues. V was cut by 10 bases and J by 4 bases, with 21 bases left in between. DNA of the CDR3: TGTGCCACCTCCCCGACTAGAGCTGAATCAGATACGCAGTATTTT. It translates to CATSPTRAESDTQYF.

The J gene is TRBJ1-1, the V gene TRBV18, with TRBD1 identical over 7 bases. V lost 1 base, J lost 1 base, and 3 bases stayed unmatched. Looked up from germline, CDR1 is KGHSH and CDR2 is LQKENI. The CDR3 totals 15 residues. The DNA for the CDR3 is TGTGCCAGCTCACCACGACAGGGCAGGAACACTGAAGCTTTCTTT. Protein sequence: CASSPRQGRNTEAFF.

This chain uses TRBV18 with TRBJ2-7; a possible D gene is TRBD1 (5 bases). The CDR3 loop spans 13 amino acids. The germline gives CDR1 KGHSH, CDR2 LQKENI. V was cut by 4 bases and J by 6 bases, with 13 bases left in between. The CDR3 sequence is CASSQGKVGEQYF. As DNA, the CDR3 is TGTGCCAGCTCACAGGGGAAGGTAGGCGAGCAGTACTTC.